This record concerns one T cell receptor beta chain sequence. Its antigen specificity is not known. Base-call qualities are not available, and no considerably larger clone is one nucleotide away. Reading the germline V gene gives CDR1 SGDLS and CDR2 YYNGEE. Relative to germline, V is 0 bases shorter and J is 7 bases shorter, with 19 bases between their ends. Its CDR3 holds 17 amino acids, cysteine through phenylalanine. The read is trimmed to its CDR3 DNA, 51 bases read in frame from base 1. The data stem from a study of technical replicates of blood from four donors (dated by TCRdb to 2015 to 2018). To prepare the library, the immunoSEQ multiplex PCR assay was applied. Drawn from immuneACCESS, this table holds only the in-frame rearrangements with V and J called that TCRdb kept. Clones are partly lost; checked studies trace under half to an unresolved V gene and leave the rest unexplained. In all, the sample holds some 67,000 clones, and roughly 98% of those were seen once. The top ten constitute over 0.15% of the sample.

The sequence is built from TRBV9 and TRBJ2-2, with no confident D gene call. This receptor was obtained from a human donor in good health. Sample: T cells isolated from PBMCs. The base sequence is TGTGCCAGCAGCGTAGTTAGTGTGCCAACTGTTGGCGGGGAGCTGTTTTTT. Its protein reads: CASSVVSVPTVGGELFF. With the portions outside the CDR3 filled from the reference TRBV9 and TRBJ2-2 genes, the complete variable region becomes DSGVTQTPKHLITATGQRVTLRCSPRSGDLSVYWYQQSLDQGLQFLIQYYNGEERAKGNILERFSAQQFPDLHSELNLSSLELGDSALYFCASSVVSVPTVGGELFFGEGSRLTVL.